The text below deals with one T cell receptor (beta chain). Antigen: not known. This entry is derived from a study of graft-versus-host responses after intestinal transplantation. Findings and caveats of the study: An association linked early post-transplant HvG declines with peak circulating GvH clone levels. Subjects displaying graft-donor T cell macrochimerism possessed elevated graft-versus-host to host-versus-graft clonal ratios inside allografts. Marrow from the recipient contained GvH clones, some of which had appeared first in ileum or blood.

The CDR3 loop spans 14 amino acids. CDR1 is LNHDA, CDR2 SQIVND, per germline (reference sequence). Losses at the gene ends were 7 bases for V and 6 bases for J; bases not matched to a gene: 10. Assay: immunoSEQ multiplex PCR; the TCRdb copy retains only in-frame clones and omits some. The sample records approximately 81,000 clones, roughly 84% being singletons. The chain couples TRBV19 to TRBJ2-7; 9 nucleotides match TRBD1. The source was unstimulated CD8+ T cells sorted from spleen or lymph node cells, collected before transplant. The source of this sequence is a human donor who was the organ donor for an intestinal transplant. CDR3 sequence (DNA): TGTGCCAGTACGGACAGGGGAAGTACCGGCGAGCAGTACTTC. Its translation is CASTDRGSTGEQYF. The full variable domain, its missing parts supplied by reference TRBV19 and TRBJ2-7, is DGGITQSPKYLFRKEGQNVTLSCEQNLNHDAMYWYRQDPGQGLRLIYYSQIVNDFQKGDIAEGYSVSREKKESFPLTVTSAQKNPTAFYLCASTDRGSTGEQYFGPGTRLTVT.